This is a list of T cell receptor beta chains from one sample in a study of Graves' ophthalmopathy and Graves' hyperthyroidism. TCRdb re-derived calls from the multiplex PCR reads in MiXCR, one entry per CDR3 protein. The table lists some 410,000 distinct CDR3 sequences, more than 20% of them singletons. Sequenced material: peripheral blood. Receptor source: a woman under 30 with stable Graves' hyperthyroidism. Both conserved end residues are part of each CDR3. The D gene is left open where the match is weak. Clone size is shown for a subset of rows, as once, few, many or a class of expanded clone.

.,TRBJ2-7,TRBV19,16,.,CASSISIWARPFEQYF,TGTGCCAGTAGTATCTCGATATGGGCCCGCCCCTTCGAGCAGTACTTC
TRBD2,TRBJ2-7,TRBV2,14,many,CASNQKAGVGEQYF,TGTGCCAGCAACCAGAAGGCGGGAGTCGGAGAGCAGTACTTC
TRBD1,TRBJ1-1,TRBV2,16,.,CASDRGPLLMNTEAFF,TGTGCCAGTGACAGGGGGCCCCTTCTCATGAACACTGAAGCTTTCTTT
.,TRBJ1-5,TRBV11-2,17,many,CASSLVVWAGGNQPQHF,TGTGCCAGCAGCTTAGTGGTGTGGGCAGGAGGCAATCAGCCCCAGCATTTT
.,TRBJ2-3,TRBV12-3/TRBV12-4,16,many,CASRAWDSTSTDTQYF,TGTGCCAGCAGGGCCTGGGACTCGACTAGCACAGATACGCAGTATTTT
.,TRBJ2-7,TRBV12-3/TRBV12-4,15,.,CASSLAPTGTYEQYF,TGTGCCAGCAGTTTAGCCCCGACAGGTACCTACGAGCAGTACTTC
TRBD1,TRBJ2-7,TRBV12-3/TRBV12-4,12,.,CASSLGTGGQYF,TGTGCCAGCAGTCTCGGGACAGGGGGGCAGTACTTC
.,TRBJ1-5,TRBV15,13,many,CATSRGEMWPQHF,TGTGCCACCAGCAGAGGCGAGATGTGGCCCCAGCATTTT
.,TRBJ1-2,TRBV19,16,many,CASSLKNRARAYGYTF,TGTGCCAGTAGTCTCAAAAACAGAGCTCGGGCCTATGGCTACACCTTC
.,TRBJ1-5,TRBV12-3/TRBV12-4,18,many,CASSSGPGGPPSDQPQHF,TGTGCCAGCAGCTCCGGTCCAGGTGGTCCCCCTTCCGATCAGCCCCAGCATTTT
.,TRBJ1-5,TRBV6-1,15,.,CASSGVGGGNQPQHF,TGTGCCAGCAGTGGCGTGGGGGGCGGCAATCAGCCCCAGCATTTT
.,TRBJ1-5,TRBV20-1,13,many,CSARENTKQPQHF,TGCAGTGCTAGAGAAAACACGAAACAGCCCCAGCATTTT
TRBD1,TRBJ1-1,TRBV6-5,16,many,CASSTGQGFGWTEAFF,TGTGCCAGCAGTACTGGACAGGGATTTGGTTGGACTGAAGCTTTCTTT
TRBD2,TRBJ2-7,TRBV20-1,17,many,CSAFPGLAGFWENEQYF,TGCAGTGCATTCCCGGGACTAGCGGGATTTTGGGAGAACGAGCAGTACTTC
.,TRBJ1-1,TRBV30,12,many,CAWSPGPSEAFF,TGTGCCTGGAGTCCGGGCCCGTCCGAAGCTTTCTTT
.,TRBJ2-7,TRBV6-1,14,.,CASSKKGGGYEQYF,TGTGCCAGCAGCAAAAAAGGGGGGGGCTACGAGCAGTACTTC
.,TRBJ2-7,TRBV6-2/TRBV6-3,11,many,CASSYPGEEYF,TGTGCCAGCAGTTACCCCGGGGAGGAGTACTTC